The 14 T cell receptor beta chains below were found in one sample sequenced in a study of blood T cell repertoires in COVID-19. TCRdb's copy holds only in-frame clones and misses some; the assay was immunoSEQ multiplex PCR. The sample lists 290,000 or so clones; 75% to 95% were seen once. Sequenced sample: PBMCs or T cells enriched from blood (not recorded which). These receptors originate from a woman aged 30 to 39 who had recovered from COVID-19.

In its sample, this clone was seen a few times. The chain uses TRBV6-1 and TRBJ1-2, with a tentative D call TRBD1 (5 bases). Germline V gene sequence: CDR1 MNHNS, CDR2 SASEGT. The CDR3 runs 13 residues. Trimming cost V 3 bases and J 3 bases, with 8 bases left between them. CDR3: CASSESRDYGYTF. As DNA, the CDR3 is TGTGCCAGCAGTGAGAGCAGGGACTATGGCTACACCTTC.

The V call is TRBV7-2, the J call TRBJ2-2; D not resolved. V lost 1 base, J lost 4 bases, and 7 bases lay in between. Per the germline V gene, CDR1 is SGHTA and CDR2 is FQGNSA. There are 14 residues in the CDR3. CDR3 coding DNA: TGTGCCAGCAGCTTAGATCGGTTCACCGGGGAGCTGTTTTTT. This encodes CASSLDRFTGELFF.

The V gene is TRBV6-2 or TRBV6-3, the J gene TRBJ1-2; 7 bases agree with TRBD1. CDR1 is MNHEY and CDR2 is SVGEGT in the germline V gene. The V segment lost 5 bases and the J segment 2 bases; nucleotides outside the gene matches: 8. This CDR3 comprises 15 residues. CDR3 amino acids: CASSPTGQWNYGYTF. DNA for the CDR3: TGTGCCAGCAGTCCCACGGGACAGTGGAACTATGGCTACACCTTC.

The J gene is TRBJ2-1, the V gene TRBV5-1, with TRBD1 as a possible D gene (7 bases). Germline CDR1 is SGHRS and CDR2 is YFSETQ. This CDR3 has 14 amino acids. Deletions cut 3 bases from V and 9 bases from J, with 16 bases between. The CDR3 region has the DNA TGCGCCAGCAGCTCGCAAAACAGGGGAGGTGAGCAGTTCTTC. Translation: CASSSQNRGGEQFF.

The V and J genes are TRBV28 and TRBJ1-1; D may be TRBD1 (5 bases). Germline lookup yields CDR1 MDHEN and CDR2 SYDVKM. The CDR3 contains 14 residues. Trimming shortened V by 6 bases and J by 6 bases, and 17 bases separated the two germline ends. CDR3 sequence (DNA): TGTGCCAGCAGCACCAACCCAGGGTTGGCTGAAGCTTTCTTT. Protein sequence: CASSTNPGLAEAFF.

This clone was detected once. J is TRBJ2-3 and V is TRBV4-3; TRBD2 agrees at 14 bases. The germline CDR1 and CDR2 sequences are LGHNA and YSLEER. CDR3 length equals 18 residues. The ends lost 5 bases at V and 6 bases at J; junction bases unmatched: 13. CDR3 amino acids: CASSSPRGLAGAADTQYF. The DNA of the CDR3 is TGCGCCAGCAGCTCCCCTCGGGGACTAGCGGGAGCGGCGGATACGCAGTATTTT.

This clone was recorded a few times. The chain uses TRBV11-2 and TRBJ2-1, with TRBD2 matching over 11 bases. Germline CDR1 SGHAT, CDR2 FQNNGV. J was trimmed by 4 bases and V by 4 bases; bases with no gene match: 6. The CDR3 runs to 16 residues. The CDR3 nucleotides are TGTGCCAGCAGCTCCCGCCTAGCGGGAGGATACAATGAGCAGTTCTTC. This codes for CASSSRLAGGYNEQFF.

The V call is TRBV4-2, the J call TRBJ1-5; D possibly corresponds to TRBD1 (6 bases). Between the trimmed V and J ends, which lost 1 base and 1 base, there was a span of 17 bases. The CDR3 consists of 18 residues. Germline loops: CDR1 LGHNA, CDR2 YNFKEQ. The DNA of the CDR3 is TGTGCCAGCAGCCAAGGTATTTGGGGGGGCGGGAGCAATCAGCCCCAGCATTTT. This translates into CASSQGIWGGGSNQPQHF.

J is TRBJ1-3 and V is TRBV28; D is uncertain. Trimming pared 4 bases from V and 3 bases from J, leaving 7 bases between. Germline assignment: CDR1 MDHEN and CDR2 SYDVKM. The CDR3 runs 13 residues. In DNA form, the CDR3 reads TGTGCCAGCAGTTCAGGTTTTGGAAACACCATATATTTT. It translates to CASSSGFGNTIYF.

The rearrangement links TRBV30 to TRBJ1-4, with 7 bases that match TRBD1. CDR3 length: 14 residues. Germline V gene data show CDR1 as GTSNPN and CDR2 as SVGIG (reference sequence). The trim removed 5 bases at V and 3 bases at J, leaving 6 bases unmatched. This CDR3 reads CAWGRDRPNEKLFF. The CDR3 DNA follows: TGTGCCTGGGGGAGGGACAGACCTAATGAAAAACTGTTTTTT. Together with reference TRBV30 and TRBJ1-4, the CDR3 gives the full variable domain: SQTIHQWPATLVQPVGSPLSLECTVEGTSNPNLYWYRQAAGRGLQLLFYSVGIGQISSEVPQNLSASRPQDRQFILSSKKLLLSDSGFYLCAWGRDRPNEKLFFGSGTQLSVL.

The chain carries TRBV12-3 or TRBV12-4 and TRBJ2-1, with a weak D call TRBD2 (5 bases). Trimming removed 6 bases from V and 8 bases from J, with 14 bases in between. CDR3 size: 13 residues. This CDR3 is CASRSARADEQFF. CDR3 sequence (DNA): TGTGCCAGCAGGTCTGCTCGAGCGGATGAGCAGTTCTTC.

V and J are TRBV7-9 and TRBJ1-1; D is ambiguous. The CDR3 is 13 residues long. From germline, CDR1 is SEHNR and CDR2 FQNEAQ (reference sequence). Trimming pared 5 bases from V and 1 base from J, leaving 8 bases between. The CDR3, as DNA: TGTGCCAGCAGCCCGACGGGGAACACTGAAGCTTTCTTT. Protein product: CASSPTGNTEAFF.

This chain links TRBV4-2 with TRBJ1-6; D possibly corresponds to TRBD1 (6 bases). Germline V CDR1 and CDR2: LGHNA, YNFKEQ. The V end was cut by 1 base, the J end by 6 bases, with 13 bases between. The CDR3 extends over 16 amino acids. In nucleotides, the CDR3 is TGTGCCAGCAGCCAAGTCCAGGGGTTATTTAATTCACCCCTCCACTTT. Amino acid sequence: CASSQVQGLFNSPLHF.

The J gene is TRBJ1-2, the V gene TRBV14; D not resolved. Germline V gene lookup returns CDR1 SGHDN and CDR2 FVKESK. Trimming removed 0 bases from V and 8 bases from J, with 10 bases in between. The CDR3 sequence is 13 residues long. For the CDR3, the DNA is TGTGCCAGCAGCCAAGAAGAGGGTTTCGGCTACACCTTC. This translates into CASSQEEGFGYTF.